Below, 14 T cell receptor beta chains from the same sample are listed, as sequenced in a study of cytomegalovirus exposure and HLA in healthy donors. This PCR relied on a set of 60 Vbeta primers and 13 Jbeta primers. Sequencing used immunoSEQ multiplex PCR; TCRdb keeps in-frame clones, though not all of them. Here the sample spans under 200,000 clones, about 80% being singletons. The sample comprised PBMCs. The source of these receptors is a woman between 45 and 65 years old in good health and CMV-seronegative.

This clone came up a few times. This chain connects TRBV7-2 to TRBJ1-5, with D unresolved. Between the trimmed V and J ends, which lost 4 bases and 5 bases, there was a span of 9 bases. CDR3 length equals 13 residues. Germline lookup yields CDR1 SGHTA and CDR2 FQGNSA. This CDR3 reads CASSSAGYQPQHF. The CDR3 DNA is TGTGCCAGCAGCTCGGCGGGTTATCAGCCCCAGCATTTT.

The chain's CDR3 is CASTRERENEQFF. The CDR3 DNA is TGTGCCAGCACACGGGAGAGGGAGAATGAGCAGTTCTTC. The gene calls are TRBV2 and TRBJ2-1; the D gene is possibly TRBD2 (6 bases). This CDR3 has 13 amino acids. Germline CDR1 SNHLY, CDR2 FYNNEI. Trimming took 7 bases from V and 7 from J, leaving 14 bases between them. The variable domain in full, completed from reference TRBV2 and TRBJ2-1, reads EPEVTQTPSHQVTQMGQEVILRCVPISNHLYFYWYRQILGQKVEFLVSFYNNEISEKSEIFDDQFSVERPDGSNFTLKIRSTKLEDSAMYFCASTRERENEQFFGPGTRLTVL.

In its sample, this clone was seen a few times. The chain combines TRBV30 with TRBJ2-1, with a tentative D call TRBD2 (6 bases). This CDR3 is 15 amino acids long. The germline V and J ends were trimmed by 2 bases and 0 bases, with 11 bases remaining between them. Germline V gives CDR1 GTSNPN, CDR2 SVGIG (reference sequence). The CDR3 DNA sequence: TGTGCCTGGAGTTCAATCGGGAGCTCCTACAATGAGCAGTTCTTC. It encodes CAWSSIGSSYNEQFF.

This clone has just one count. The V call is TRBV7-9, the J call TRBJ2-1, with a weak D call TRBD2 (5 bases). Germline V lookup: CDR1 SEHNR, CDR2 FQNEAQ (reference sequence). CDR3 size: 17 residues. V was trimmed by 2 bases and J by 1 base, leaving 15 bases between them. The CDR3 protein is CASSLSSGVESYNEQFF. The CDR3 DNA is TGTGCCAGCAGCTTATCGTCCGGGGTCGAGTCCTACAATGAGCAGTTCTTC.

The rearrangement joins TRBV7-6 to TRBJ2-2, with TRBD1 identical over 9 bases. The ends lost 0 bases at V and 5 bases at J; junction bases unmatched: 7. Germline CDR1 reads SGHVS; CDR2 reads FNYEAQ. The CDR3 has 17 amino acids. CDR3 in amino acids: CASSLAGGTGNTGELFF. The CDR3 nucleotides read TGTGCCAGCAGCTTAGCGGGTGGGACAGGGAATACCGGGGAGCTGTTTTTT.

The CDR3 sequence: CASSVDRGQPQHF. The CDR3 region has the DNA TGTGCCAGTAGTGTGGACAGGGGTCAGCCCCAGCATTTT. The V call is TRBV19, the J call TRBJ1-5, with 9 positions matching TRBD1. V was pared by 5 bases and J by 6 bases, with 2 bases of the junction left unmatched. Germline CDR1 LNHDA, CDR2 SQIVND (reference sequence). This CDR3 has 13 amino acids.

The chain couples TRBV28 to TRBJ2-5; D is possibly TRBD2 (6 bases). The J call may be wrong; the DNA end is better matched by TRBJ2-7. Germline V lookup: CDR1 MDHEN, CDR2 SYDVKM. CDR3 length equals 14 residues. CDR3 region: CASSLSGSSYEQYF. The CDR3 bases are TGTGCCAGCAGTTTATCCGGGAGCTCCTACGAGCAGTACTTC.

The table lists this clone with a few counts. The chain has TRBV6-5 and TRBJ1-2; no definite D call. Germline-derived CDR1 and CDR2 are MNHEY and SVGAGI. The V end was cut by 0 bases, the J end by 7 bases, with 18 bases between. This CDR3 region has 16 residues. Written as DNA, the CDR3 is TGTGCCAGCAGTTACTCTTCACCCAACACAGACGGTGGCTACACCTTC. Translating gives CASSYSSPNTDGGYTF.

The chain combines TRBV5-5 with TRBJ2-7; 10 nucleotides agree with TRBD1. Looked up from germline, CDR1 is SGHKS and CDR2 is YYEKEE (reference sequence). The CDR3 loop spans 13 amino acids. The ends lost 3 bases at V and 7 bases at J; junction bases unmatched: 4. The CDR3 here is CASSSTGGWEQYF. CDR3 DNA sequence: TGTGCCAGCAGCTCGACAGGGGGCTGGGAGCAGTACTTC. Full variable domain (missing parts from reference TRBV5-5 and TRBJ2-7): DAGVTQSPTHLIKTRGQQVTLRCSPISGHKSVSWYQQVLGQGPQFIFQYYEKEERGRGNFPDRFSARQFPNYSSELNVNALLLGDSALYLCASSSTGGWEQYFGPGTRLTVT.

This chain uses TRBV6-1 with TRBJ2-7; TRBD1 matches 9 bases. CDR3 length: 12 amino acids. Germline CDR1 and CDR2: MNHNS and SASEGT. Unmatched junction bases numbered 6, after V lost 10 bases and J lost 5 bases. In nucleotides, the CDR3 is TGTGCCATCAAGGACAGGGGTGACGAGCAGTACTTC. Translating gives CAIKDRGDEQYF.

The V and J genes are TRBV19 and TRBJ2-3; D might be TRBD1 (6 bases). Looked up from germline, CDR1 is LNHDA and CDR2 is SQIVND (reference sequence). The length of the CDR3 is 13 residues. The V gene lost 6 bases and the J gene lost 1 base, with 8 bases spanning the gap. The CDR3 bases are TGTGCCAGTAGACGGACAGGCACAGATACGCAGTATTTT. It encodes CASRRTGTDTQYF. The variable domain in full, completed from reference TRBV19 and TRBJ2-3, reads DGGITQSPKYLFRKEGQNVTLSCEQNLNHDAMYWYRQDPGQGLRLIYYSQIVNDFQKGDIAEGYSVSREKKESFPLTVTSAQKNPTAFYLCASRRTGTDTQYFGPGTRLTVL.

This clone was detected only a few times. The CDR3, as DNA: TGTGCCAGCAGCCCCTGGAGTGGGTATGGCTACACCTTC. Protein product: CASSPWSGYGYTF. V is TRBV5-6 and J is TRBJ1-2, with D hard to call. This CDR3 comprises 13 residues. The germline V and J ends were trimmed by 4 bases and 5 bases, with 12 bases remaining between them. Germline V gene sequence: CDR1 SGHDT, CDR2 YYEEEE.

J is TRBJ1-4 and V is TRBV19, with D perhaps matching TRBD1 (5 bases). CDR1 and CDR2 (germline): LNHDA, SQIVND (reference sequence). The V gene lost 4 bases and the J gene lost 8 bases, with 11 bases spanning the gap. The CDR3 extends over 13 amino acids. CDR3: CASSTSGWEKLFF. CDR3 in DNA: TGTGCCAGTAGTACGTCAGGGTGGGAAAAACTGTTTTTT. Full variable domain (remainder filled in from reference TRBV19 and TRBJ1-4): DGGITQSPKYLFRKEGQNVTLSCEQNLNHDAMYWYRQDPGQGLRLIYYSQIVNDFQKGDIAEGYSVSREKKESFPLTVTSAQKNPTAFYLCASSTSGWEKLFFGSGTQLSVL.

The chain carries TRBV5-1 and TRBJ1-1; D is possibly TRBD1 (6 bases). The ends were cut back, 0 bases at V and 4 bases at J, with 13 bases in the middle. The germline V gene has CDR1 SGHRS and CDR2 YFSETQ. This CDR3 spans 15 amino acids. The CDR3 sequence: CASSLESGGRTEAFF. As DNA, the CDR3 is TGCGCCAGCAGCTTGGAATCCGGGGGGCGCACTGAAGCTTTCTTT.